The 31 T cell receptor beta chains given below trace back to one sample, sequenced in a study of cytomegalovirus exposure and HLA in healthy donors. In the PCR, 60 Vbeta and 13 Jbeta primers were used. The protocol was immunoSEQ multiplex PCR, while the TCRdb copy is restricted to in-frame clones and leaves out a portion. Altogether some 150,000 clones are present, approximately 72% being singletons, with the ten largest covering 2% to 3%. Sequencing input: PBMCs. The receptor source for this set is a human donor in good health.

This chain joins TRBV6-4 and TRBJ1-1; 9 bases match TRBD1. This CDR3 region has 18 residues. The germline CDR1 and CDR2 sequences are MRHNA and SNTAGT. The ends lost 6 bases at V and 3 bases at J; junction bases unmatched: 17. The chain's CDR3 is CASRNLPGQGPWYTEAFF. Here the CDR3 DNA reads TGTGCCAGCAGAAATTTACCGGGACAGGGTCCTTGGTACACTGAAGCTTTCTTT.

The V and J genes are TRBV6-4 and TRBJ1-1; 7 bases align to TRBD1. In germline, CDR1 is MRHNA, CDR2 SNTAGT. The V and J ends lost 6 bases and 1 base, in that order; junction bases with no gene match: 5. This CDR3 region has 14 residues. As DNA, the CDR3 is TGTGCCAGCAGGCTGACAGGGTCGAACACTGAAGCTTTCTTT. It yields the protein CASRLTGSNTEAFF.

The V gene is TRBV30, the J gene TRBJ2-3; weak D call: TRBD1 (6 bases). The CDR3 totals 13 residues. The ends were cut back, 3 bases at V and 0 bases at J, with 7 bases in the middle. From germline, CDR1 is GTSNPN and CDR2 SVGIG (reference sequence). Written as DNA, the CDR3 is TGTGCCTGGAGCCAGGGGAGCACAGATACGCAGTATTTT. Protein: CAWSQGSTDTQYF. Together with reference TRBV30 and TRBJ2-3, the CDR3 gives the full variable domain: SQTIHQWPATLVQPVGSPLSLECTVEGTSNPNLYWYRQAAGRGLQLLFYSVGIGQISSEVPQNLSASRPQDRQFILSSKKLLLSDSGFYLCAWSQGSTDTQYFGPGTRLTVL.

This sequence joins TRBV6-5 and TRBJ2-1, with 7 bases that match TRBD1. V lost 5 bases to trimming and J lost 9 bases; unmatched junction nucleotides: 13. Germline lookup yields CDR1 MNHEY and CDR2 SVGAGI. The CDR3 covers 15 residues. The CDR3 here is CASSRTGQYLGEQFF. CDR3 bases: TGTGCCAGCAGTCGGACGGGACAGTACTTAGGTGAGCAGTTCTTC.

This clone was seen a handful of times. The V gene is TRBV7-6, the J gene TRBJ2-7; 10 bases fit TRBD1. CDR1 is SGHVS and CDR2 is FNYEAQ in the germline V gene. Trimming at V came to 5 bases and at J to 0 bases, leaving 7 bases not matched to a gene. The CDR3 extends over 16 amino acids. CDR3: CASSARDRGLSYEQYF. The CDR3 DNA follows: TGTGCCAGCAGCGCCAGGGACAGGGGACTCTCCTACGAGCAGTACTTC. The full variable domain, completed using reference TRBV7-6 and TRBJ2-7, is GAGVSQSPRYKVTKRGQDVALRCDPISGHVSLYWYRQALGQGPEFLTYFNYEAQQDKSGLPNDRFSAERPEGSISTLTIQRTEQRDSAMYRCASSARDRGLSYEQYFGPGTRLTVT.

CDR3: CASSLDRGQMNTEAFF. The CDR3 nucleotides are TGTGCCAGCAGCTTGGACAGGGGACAAATGAACACTGAAGCTTTCTTT. The chain is built from TRBV5-4 and TRBJ1-1, with TRBD1 matching 7 bases. The CDR3 loop spans 16 amino acids. Germline CDR1 and CDR2: SGHNT and YYREEE (reference sequence). V shed 0 bases and J 0 bases; nucleotides not matched to a gene: 5.

The V call is TRBV19, the J call TRBJ2-3; D perhaps matches TRBD1 (6 bases). CDR1 and CDR2 from the germline V gene are LNHDA and SQIVND (reference sequence). V lost 6 bases and J 4 bases, leaving 8 bases between the germline ends. The CDR3 totals 12 residues. For the CDR3, the DNA is TGTGCCAGTAGACAGGGAGCAGATACGCAGTATTTT. Amino acid sequence: CASRQGADTQYF.

Regarding this clone: A junction end diverges from the germline sequence, so it may reflect a read error. The chain recombines TRBV13 with TRBJ2-7; tentative D call: TRBD2 (6 bases). The CDR3 runs to 11 residues. Germline V CDR1 and CDR2: PRHDT, FYEKMQ (reference sequence). The CDR3 protein is CASSSGLSVHF. CDR3 bases: TGTGCCAGCAGCTCGGGACTCTCCGTACACTTC. Full variable domain (missing parts from reference TRBV13 and TRBJ2-7): AAGVIQSPRHLIKEKRETATLKCYPIPRHDTVYWYQQGPGQDPQFLISFYEKMQSDKGSIPDRFSAQQFSDYHSELNMSSLELGDSALYFCASSSGLSVHFGPGTRLTVT.

V usage is TRBV11-3 and J usage is TRBJ2-7; 7 bases are shared with TRBD1. The CDR3 sequence is 13 residues long. Germline-derived CDR1 and CDR2 are SGHNT and YENEEA. V shed 5 bases and J 2 bases; nucleotides not matched to a gene: 3. CDR3 sequence reads: CASSETGTYEQYF. Here the CDR3 DNA reads TGTGCCAGCAGCGAGACAGGGACCTACGAGCAGTACTTC.

V and J are TRBV19 and TRBJ2-7, with 12 bases fitting TRBD1. CDR1 is LNHDA, CDR2 SQIVND, per germline (reference sequence). V was pared by 7 bases and J by 3 bases, with 10 bases of the junction left unmatched. The CDR3 extends over 16 amino acids. For the CDR3, the DNA is TGTGCCAGTACCAATATCGGGACAGGGGGCTTCTACGAGCAGTACTTC. It encodes CASTNIGTGGFYEQYF.

This chain connects TRBV5-4 to TRBJ2-3; TRBD2 agrees at 8 bases. Germline trimming cut 3 bases from V and 0 bases from J; bases unmatched to any gene: 6. The CDR3 sequence is 16 residues long. Germline V gives CDR1 SGHNT, CDR2 YYREEE (reference sequence). The CDR3: CASSYGRGASTDTQYF. The CDR3 coding sequence is TGTGCCAGCAGCTATGGGCGGGGGGCTAGCACAGATACGCAGTATTTT.

V is TRBV12-5 and J is TRBJ2-5; 8 nucleotides align to TRBD1. CDR1 and CDR2 from the germline V gene are LGHNT and FRNRAP. CDR3 length: 14 amino acids. The junction had 6 bases not matched to a gene; V was cut back by 4 bases and J by 5 bases. CDR3 DNA: TGTGCTAGTGGTTCGGGACAGGCGAGGGAGACCCAGTACTTC. Protein sequence: CASGSGQARETQYF.

The chain joins TRBV11-2 to TRBJ1-1, with D unclear. CDR3 size: 15 residues. V was pared by 5 bases and J by 5 bases, with 18 bases between. Germline lookup yields CDR1 SGHAT and CDR2 FQNNGV. In DNA form, the CDR3 reads TGTGCCAGCAGCCCATCCCGGGCCCGGGGAACTGAAGCTTTCTTT. Its translation is CASSPSRARGTEAFF.

This clone was counted between two and nine times. The rearrangement uses TRBV11-2 and TRBJ1-5, with D unresolved. The V end lost 3 bases, the J end lost 6 bases, and 18 bases lay between the germline ends. The CDR3 covers 16 residues. Germline V gene sequence: CDR1 SGHAT, CDR2 FQNNGV. The CDR3: CASSLRQYPLGQPQHF. In DNA, the CDR3 is TGTGCCAGCAGCTTGAGGCAGTACCCATTGGGTCAGCCCCAGCATTTT.

In this sample, this clone turned up once. V gene TRBV7-3 combines with J gene TRBJ2-7; 9 nucleotides match TRBD1. The germline V gene has CDR1 SGHTA and CDR2 FQGTGA. The CDR3 spans 15 residues. The trim removed 1 base at V and 1 base at J, leaving 2 bases unmatched. The CDR3 sequence is CASSLIGTGSYEQYF. In DNA form, the CDR3 reads TGTGCCAGCAGCTTAATAGGGACAGGGTCCTACGAGCAGTACTTC.

This chain joins TRBV10-1 and TRBJ1-2; a possible D gene is TRBD1 (5 bases). CDR1 is WNHNN and CDR2 is SYGVQD in the germline V gene (reference sequence). V gave up 3 bases and J gave up 5 bases, with 7 bases separating them. This CDR3 is built from 12 residues. The CDR3 DNA reads as TGCGCCAGCAGTGACGGGGGGTATGGCTACACCTTC. Residues: CASSDGGYGYTF.

This chain links TRBV7-9 with TRBJ1-2; D gene uncertain. Germline lookup yields CDR1 SEHNR and CDR2 FQNEAQ (reference sequence). Trimming shortened V by 5 bases and J by 10 bases, and 26 bases separated the two germline ends. The CDR3 is 16 residues long. CDR3 amino acids: CASSPHEVTMGRDYTF. The CDR3 nucleotides are TGTGCCAGCAGCCCCCATGAAGTCACGATGGGGAGGGACTACACCTTC.

The gene calls are TRBV2 and TRBJ2-5; 8 bases are a match to TRBD2. Germline V gene sequence: CDR1 SNHLY, CDR2 FYNNEI. V shed 8 bases and J 6 bases; nucleotides not matched to a gene: 17. This CDR3 has 16 residues. CDR3 in amino acids: CASVASSGGGMQTQYF. The CDR3 nucleotides read TGTGCCAGCGTGGCCTCCTCGGGGGGGGGCATGCAGACCCAGTACTTC.

The chain has TRBV6-5 and TRBJ2-5, with 10 bases matching TRBD2. In germline, CDR1 is MNHEY, CDR2 SVGAGI. After removal of 7 bases from V and 5 bases from J, the junction contained 4 bases not matched to a gene. This CDR3 is built from 13 residues. CDR3 in amino acids: CASTAGGLETQYF. DNA for the CDR3: TGTGCCAGCACAGCGGGGGGGCTTGAGACCCAGTACTTC.

There are a few counts of this clone. The rearrangement uses TRBV7-8 and TRBJ2-5, with a tentative D call TRBD1 (5 bases). Germline V gene sequence: CDR1 SGHVS, CDR2 FQNEAQ. V was clipped by 1 base and J by 5 bases, with 8 bases between them. This CDR3 is built from 13 residues. CDR3 residues: CASSLVQGETQYF. CDR3 nucleotide sequence: TGTGCCAGCAGCTTAGTCCAGGGTGAGACCCAGTACTTC.

The chain has TRBV15 and TRBJ2-3, with 8 bases matching TRBD2. V shed 6 bases and J 0 bases; nucleotides not matched to a gene: 8. The V gene's germline CDR1 is LNHNV and CDR2 YYDKDF (reference sequence). CDR3 length equals 16 residues. The CDR3 protein is CATRSGGASSTDTQYF. The CDR3 DNA reads TGTGCCACCAGGAGCGGGGGAGCTTCTAGCACAGATACGCAGTATTTT.

This clone was counted between two and nine times. V gene TRBV7-2 combines with J gene TRBJ1-2; 8 positions agree with TRBD1. Trimming cost V 3 bases and J 4 bases; bases outside gene matches: 1. Looked up from germline, CDR1 is SGHTA and CDR2 is FQGNSA. The CDR3 runs to 13 residues. In nucleotides, the CDR3 is TGTGCCAGCAGCTTCGGACAGGGCTATGGCTACACCTTC. This sequence encodes CASSFGQGYGYTF.

V gene TRBV11-1 combines with J gene TRBJ2-7; TRBD1 might be the D (5 bases). Germline loops: CDR1 SGHAT, CDR2 FQDESV (reference sequence). The CDR3 is 13 residues long. Trimming took 6 bases from V and 1 from J, leaving 10 bases between them. The CDR3 region is CASSPDRSYEQYF. CDR3 bases: TGTGCCAGCAGTCCCGACAGATCCTACGAGCAGTACTTC.

This clone appeared a single time. This chain links TRBV7-3 with TRBJ2-1, with TRBD2 identical over 13 bases. Germline trimming cut 5 bases from V and 6 bases from J; bases unmatched to any gene: 10. The CDR3 is 17 amino acids. The germline CDR1 and CDR2 sequences are SGHTA and FQGTGA. DNA for the CDR3: TGTGCCAGCAGCAAGCCCGAGGGACTAGCGGGGTCCAATGAGCAGTTCTTC. Amino acids: CASSKPEGLAGSNEQFF. Full variable domain (rest looked up from reference TRBV7-3 and TRBJ2-1): GAGVSQTPSNKVTEKGKYVELRCDPISGHTALYWYRQSLGQGPEFLIYFQGTGAADDSGLPNDRFFAVRPEGSVSTLKIQRTERGDSAVYLCASSKPEGLAGSNEQFFGPGTRLTVL.

This sequence joins TRBV7-6 and TRBJ1-1, with a tentative D call TRBD1 (5 bases). The CDR3 is made up of 16 amino acids. Trimming shortened V by 5 bases and J by 3 bases, and 19 bases separated the two germline ends. Germline values: CDR1 SGHVS, CDR2 FNYEAQ. CDR3 residues: CASSAGGWGDYTEAFF. The DNA of the CDR3 is TGTGCCAGCAGCGCCGGGGGGTGGGGGGATTACACTGAAGCTTTCTTT.

The chain carries TRBV6-6 and TRBJ2-2; 9 nucleotides line up with TRBD1. Germline CDR1 reads MNHNY; CDR2 reads SVGAGI (reference sequence). This CDR3 region has 15 residues. V lost 10 bases and J lost 0; bases outside the gene matches: 6. The CDR3 nucleotides read TGTGCCATCAGACAGGGGGTTACGAACACCGGGGAGCTGTTTTTT. Protein: CAIRQGVTNTGELFF.

The V gene is TRBV5-6, the J gene TRBJ2-3; 7 nucleotides match TRBD2. V shed 6 bases and J 2 bases; nucleotides not matched to a gene: 9. The CDR3 totals 15 residues. CDR1 SGHDT and CDR2 YYEEEE come from the germline V gene. CDR3 region: CASTRGAGVTDTQYF. The CDR3 DNA follows: TGTGCCAGCACCCGAGGGGCGGGGGTCACAGATACGCAGTATTTT.

The V call is TRBV4-1, the J call TRBJ1-6; D call uncertain. V was clipped by 0 bases and J by 0 bases, with 24 bases between them. The CDR3 is 22 amino acids. In germline, CDR1 is MGHRA, CDR2 YSYEKL. CDR3 DNA: TGCGCCAGCAGCCAAGATAGGGTACGGGGTAGAGGAGCGAGCTCCTATAATTCACCCCTCCACTTT. Translated: CASSQDRVRGRGASSYNSPLHF.

This rearrangement joins TRBV6-5 to TRBJ2-3; 7 bases align to TRBD1. This CDR3 is 15 amino acids long. Germline V lookup: CDR1 MNHEY, CDR2 SVGAGI. Trimming cost V 4 bases and J 0 bases; bases outside gene matches: 4. CDR3 region: CASSSGTASTDTQYF. The DNA for the CDR3 is TGTGCCAGCAGTTCTGGGACAGCTAGCACAGATACGCAGTATTTT.

This clone has a single count. The chain couples TRBV19 to TRBJ2-6; 11 nucleotides agree with TRBD1. V gave up 10 bases and J gave up 1 base; unmatched junction bases: 9. Germline values: CDR1 LNHDA, CDR2 SQIVND (reference sequence). This CDR3 has 17 amino acids. The CDR3 spells CATQSGTGGSGANVLTF. The CDR3 nucleotides read TGTGCCACCCAATCCGGGACAGGGGGTTCTGGGGCCAACGTCCTGACTTTC.

The CDR3 protein is CASSPGLQYNEQFF. Here the CDR3 DNA reads TGTGCCAGCAGCCCCGGACTACAGTACAATGAGCAGTTCTTC. The chain has TRBV7-9 and TRBJ2-1; TRBD2 might be the D (6 bases). The V end lost 5 bases, the J end lost 4 bases, and 12 bases lay between the germline ends. CDR3 length: 14 amino acids. The germline V gene has CDR1 SEHNR and CDR2 FQNEAQ (reference sequence). The variable domain in full, with the rest retrieved from reference TRBV7-9 and TRBJ2-1, is DTGVSQNPRHKITKRGQNVTFRCDPISEHNRLYWYRQTLGQGPEFLTYFQNEAQLEKSRLLSDRFSAERPKGSFSTLEIQRTEQGDSAMYLCASSPGLQYNEQFFGPGTRLTVL.